This entry describes one T cell receptor (beta chain). The data belong to a study of tumour-infiltrating T cells in Burkitt lymphoma. The germline V gene encodes CDR1 SNHLY and CDR2 FYNNEI. This CDR3 comprises 12 residues. The trim removed 6 bases at V and 5 bases at J, leaving 2 bases unmatched. Sequenced by immunoSEQ multiplex PCR; TCRdb stores in-frame clones only, minus some. The profile shows about 9,200 clones, less than 65% of them singletons. The V gene is TRBV2, the J gene TRBJ1-1; the match to TRBD1 covers 8 bases. The specimen sequenced was tumor tissue. The clonotype was recovered from a human donor with diffuse large B-cell lymphoma. CDR3 amino acids: CASRDRGTEAFF. CDR3 coding DNA: TGTGCCAGCAGAGACAGGGGAACTGAAGCTTTCTTT.